A single sample is the source of the 20 T cell receptor beta chains below, sequenced in a study of Ad26.COV2.S vaccination and SARS-CoV-2 variants (dated by TCRdb to 2020 to 2022). Library construction relied on the immunoSEQ multiplex PCR assay. The table was pulled from immuneACCESS by TCRdb, which kept in-frame rearrangements only. Such tables lose some clones; where checked, under half of the loss comes from unresolved V genes, and the rest has no known cause. This sample holds more than 250,000 clones; more than 70% were observed only once. The ten top clones hold around 3% of the sample. The treatment or condition label of this sample denotes: some 20 received Ad26.COV2.S at low or high dose, single or two shots; about five received placebo; per-sample allocation not given. For vaccine and placebo recipients, repertoires were sequenced using samples collected on day 63 after the first injection.

The sample consisted of peripheral blood, taken in a trial of Ad26.COV2.S vaccine versus placebo. The receptor set was obtained from a person aged 18 to 65 who received the Ad26.COV2.S COVID-19 vaccine or a placebo.

The chain links TRBV4-3 to TRBJ1-2, with 9 nucleotides matching TRBD1. The length of the CDR3 is 15 residues. Unmatched junction bases numbered 5, after V lost 3 bases and J lost 3 bases. CDR1 and CDR2 (germline): LGHNA, YSLEER. CDR3: CASSQRQGVYYGYTF. In DNA, the CDR3 is TGCGCCAGCAGCCAGAGACAGGGGGTATACTATGGCTACACCTTC.

The chain couples TRBV10-3 to TRBJ1-2; D unresolved. The CDR3 is made up of 14 amino acids. Germline assignment: CDR1 ENHRY and CDR2 SYGVKD. The V end was cut by 8 bases, the J end by 3 bases, with 16 bases between. The CDR3 is CAIAAGFVDYGYTF. CDR3 in DNA: TGTGCCATCGCGGCGGGGTTTGTCGACTATGGCTACACCTTC.

This chain links TRBV6-5 with TRBJ2-4; D may match TRBD1 or TRBD2 (5 bases each). V was cut by 8 bases and J by 7 bases, with 18 bases left in between. The CDR3 covers 14 residues. Germline assignment: CDR1 MNHEY and CDR2 SVGAGI. The CDR3 is CASSTGPRYNIQYF. The CDR3 DNA follows: TGTGCCAGCTCTACGGGGCCGAGATACAACATTCAGTACTTC.

The chain joins TRBV3-1 (or the pseudogene TRBV3-2) to TRBJ1-6; 7 nucleotides align to TRBD1. Germline assignment: CDR1 LGHDT and CDR2 YNNKEL (reference sequence). The CDR3 is 14 amino acids. V lost 6 bases, J lost 8 bases, and 7 bases stayed unmatched. CDR3 in amino acids: CASRHRGYDSPLHF. CDR3 nucleotides: TGTGCCAGCAGGCACAGGGGTTACGATTCACCCCTCCACTTT.

The rearrangement uses TRBV10-1 and TRBJ2-3, with D possibly matching TRBD2 (5 bases). The CDR3 totals 16 residues. Germline CDR1 reads WNHNN; CDR2 reads SYGVQD (reference sequence). V shed 6 bases and J shed 4 bases, with 20 bases lying between them. Here the CDR3 reads CASRTTAPSRADTQYF. The CDR3 bases are TGCGCCAGCAGGACTACAGCCCCCTCGAGGGCAGATACGCAGTATTTT.

The chain couples TRBV4-1 to TRBJ2-1, with TRBD2 matching 12 bases. Germline V gene lookup returns CDR1 MGHRA and CDR2 YSYEKL. Germline trimming cut 0 bases from V and 8 bases from J; bases unmatched to any gene: 5. CDR3 length: 16 residues. The CDR3 coding sequence is TGCGCCAGCAGCCAAGACGCTAGCGGGAGGGTATATGAGCAGTTCTTC. This codes for CASSQDASGRVYEQFF.

This chain connects TRBV7-2 to TRBJ1-1; 8 bases are shared with TRBD1. The germline gives CDR1 SGHTA, CDR2 FQGNSA. V lost 5 bases to trimming and J lost 7 bases; unmatched junction nucleotides: 15. The CDR3 contains 16 residues. The DNA for the CDR3 is TGTGCCAGCAGCCCGCGGGACAGGTACATTCAGCGTGAAGCTTTCTTT. Protein sequence: CASSPRDRYIQREAFF.

The chain carries TRBV5-1 and TRBJ2-7, with TRBD1 matching over 10 bases. Germline-derived CDR1 and CDR2 are SGHRS and YFSETQ. J gave up 5 bases and V 4 bases, and 15 bases lay outside the gene matches. CDR3 length equals 17 residues. CDR3 loop: CASSPLYADRGLDEQYF. The DNA of the CDR3 is TGCGCCAGCAGCCCCCTTTACGCCGACAGGGGGCTCGACGAGCAGTACTTC.

This sequence joins TRBV2 and TRBJ1-1, with D perhaps matching TRBD1 (5 bases). Trimming left V 4 bases short and J 7 bases short, with 13 bases between. The germline gives CDR1 SNHLY, CDR2 FYNNEI. The CDR3 sequence is 13 residues long. Here the CDR3 reads CASSVKRQIEAFF. The DNA of the CDR3 is TGTGCCAGCAGTGTCAAAAGACAGATTGAAGCTTTCTTT.

This clone was observed a few times. The rearrangement uses TRBV14 and TRBJ2-2; 9 bases are shared with TRBD2. CDR1 is SGHDN and CDR2 is FVKESK in the germline V gene. Trimming at V came to 0 bases and at J to 4 bases, leaving 12 bases not matched to a gene. The CDR3 runs 19 residues. CDR3 nucleotides: TGTGCCAGCAGCCAAGAAGGGGGCCTAGCGGGACCCTTCACCGGGGAGCTGTTTTTT. Amino acids: CASSQEGGLAGPFTGELFF.

This chain connects TRBV6-6 to TRBJ1-2; D is perhaps TRBD1 (5 bases). This CDR3 contains 14 residues. Trimming pared 2 bases from V and 5 bases from J, leaving 12 bases between. From germline, CDR1 is MNHNY and CDR2 SVGAGI (reference sequence). The CDR3 nucleotides read TGTGCCAGCAGTTACGATCAGGGCAGATATGGCTACACCTTC. Protein: CASSYDQGRYGYTF.

The chain uses TRBV19 and TRBJ1-4; perhaps TRBD1 as D (5 bases). Germline CDR1 is LNHDA and CDR2 is SQIVND (reference sequence). CDR3 length: 14 residues. Trimming left V 4 bases short and J 8 bases short, with 14 bases between. CDR3 nucleotides: TGTGCCAGTAGTACCCGACAGAACGACGAAAAACTGTTTTTT. Amino acids: CASSTRQNDEKLFF.

This clone was detected once. The chain has TRBV5-6 and TRBJ2-1; D call uncertain. Germline CDR1 and CDR2: SGHDT and YYEEEE. The CDR3 is 15 amino acids. V was clipped by 4 bases and J by 2 bases, with 13 bases between them. The CDR3 nucleotides read TGTGCCAGCAGCCCCCGTAGGCACCCCTACAATGAGCAGTTCTTC. Its protein is CASSPRRHPYNEQFF.

The gene calls are TRBV5-6 and TRBJ2-7; D is ambiguous. Trimming removed 4 bases at V and 5 bases at J, with 7 bases between. Per the germline V gene, CDR1 is SGHDT and CDR2 is YYEEEE. The CDR3 length is 11 residues. The CDR3 sequence: CASSAADEQYF. The CDR3 coding sequence is TGTGCCAGCAGCGCCGCGGACGAGCAGTACTTC.

The chain is built from TRBV11-2 and TRBJ2-7; maybe TRBD2 (5 bases). CDR1 is SGHAT and CDR2 is FQNNGV in the germline V gene. The CDR3 covers 16 residues. The V gene lost 0 bases and the J gene lost 8 bases, with 20 bases spanning the gap. The CDR3 reads CASSLEKPIRTFKQYF. The CDR3 nucleotides are TGTGCCAGCAGCTTAGAGAAACCGATTCGGACTTTCAAGCAGTACTTC.

The chain combines TRBV10-1 with TRBJ2-1, with D possibly called TRBD1 or TRBD2 (5 bases each). CDR1 and CDR2 from the germline V gene are WNHNN and SYGVQD (reference sequence). The V and J ends lost 4 bases and 6 bases respectively, with 10 bases between them. CDR3 size: 13 residues. CDR3 coding DNA: TGCGCCAGCAGTGTGTCAGGGACCAATGAGCAGTTCTTC. Protein: CASSVSGTNEQFF.

This rearrangement joins TRBV3-1 (or the pseudogene TRBV3-2) to TRBJ1-5, with TRBD1 matching over 8 bases. Losses at the gene ends were 8 bases for V and 1 base for J; bases not matched to a gene: 4. The germline CDR1 and CDR2 sequences are LGHDT and YNNKEL (reference sequence). The CDR3 has 14 amino acids. The CDR3 DNA is TGTGCCAGCTCCGACAGGGGAAGCAATCAGCCCCAGCATTTT. It translates to CASSDRGSNQPQHF.

V and J are TRBV6-6 and TRBJ2-3; D remains ambiguous. The CDR3 is 11 residues long. Germline V gives CDR1 MNHNY, CDR2 SVGAGI (reference sequence). Deletions cut 8 bases from V and 9 bases from J, with 12 bases between. CDR3 DNA: TGTGCCAGCCTCCTAGGGATGACGCAGTATTTT. It translates to CASLLGMTQYF.

The V gene is TRBV18, the J gene TRBJ1-5; D gene uncertain. The CDR3 has 17 residues. Trimming took off 6 bases at V and 4 bases at J, with 22 bases between the two ends. CDR1 KGHSH and CDR2 LQKENI come from the germline V gene. CDR3 sequence reads: CASSPYSPRNLNQPQHF. The CDR3 bases are TGTGCCAGCTCCCCCTATTCGCCGAGAAACCTTAATCAGCCCCAGCATTTT.

The chain has TRBV4-1 and TRBJ2-6; the match to TRBD1 covers 7 bases. Per the germline V gene, CDR1 is MGHRA and CDR2 is YSYEKL. The CDR3 is 17 amino acids. The ends lost 2 bases at V and 4 bases at J; junction bases unmatched: 8. This CDR3 reads CASSQIPRGLGANVLTF. The CDR3 DNA reads as TGCGCCAGCAGCCAAATACCGAGGGGGCTCGGGGCCAACGTCCTGACTTTC.